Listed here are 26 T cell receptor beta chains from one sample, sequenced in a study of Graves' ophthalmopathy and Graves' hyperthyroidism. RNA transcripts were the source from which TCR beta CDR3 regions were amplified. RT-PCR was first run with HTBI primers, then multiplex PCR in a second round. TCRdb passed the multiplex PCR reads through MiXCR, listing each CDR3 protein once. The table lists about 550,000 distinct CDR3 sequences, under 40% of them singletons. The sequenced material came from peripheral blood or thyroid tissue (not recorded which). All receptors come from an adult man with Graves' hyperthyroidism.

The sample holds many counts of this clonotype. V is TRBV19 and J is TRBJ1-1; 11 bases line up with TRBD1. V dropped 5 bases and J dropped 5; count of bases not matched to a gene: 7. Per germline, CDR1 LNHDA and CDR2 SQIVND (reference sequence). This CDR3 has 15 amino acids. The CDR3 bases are TGTGCCAGTAGTCGCACGGACAGGGGGCTGACTGAAGCTTTCTTT. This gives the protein CASSRTDRGLTEAFF.

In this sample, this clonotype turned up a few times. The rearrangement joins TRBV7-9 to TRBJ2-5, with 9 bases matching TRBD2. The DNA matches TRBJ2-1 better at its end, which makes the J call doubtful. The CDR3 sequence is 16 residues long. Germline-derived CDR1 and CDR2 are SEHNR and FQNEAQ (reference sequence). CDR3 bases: TGTGCCAGCAGGCATAATGGACTAGCGTTACACAATGAGCAGTTCTTC. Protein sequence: CASRHNGLALHNEQFF.

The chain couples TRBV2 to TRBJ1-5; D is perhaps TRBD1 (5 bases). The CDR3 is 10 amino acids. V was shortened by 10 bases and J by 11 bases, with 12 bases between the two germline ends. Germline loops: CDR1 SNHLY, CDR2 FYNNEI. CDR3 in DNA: TGTGCCACACTAGGGACGTCCCAGCATTTT. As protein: CATLGTSQHF.

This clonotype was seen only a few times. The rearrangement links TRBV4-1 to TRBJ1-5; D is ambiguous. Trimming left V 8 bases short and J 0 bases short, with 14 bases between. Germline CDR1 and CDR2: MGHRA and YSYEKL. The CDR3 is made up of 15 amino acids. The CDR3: CASSWTQNSNQPQHF. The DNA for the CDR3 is TGCGCCAGCTCCTGGACCCAGAATAGCAATCAGCCCCAGCATTTT.

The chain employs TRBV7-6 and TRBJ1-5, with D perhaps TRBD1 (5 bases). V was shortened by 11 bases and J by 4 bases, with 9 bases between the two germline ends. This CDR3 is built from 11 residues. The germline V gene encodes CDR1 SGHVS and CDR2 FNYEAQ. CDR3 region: CADSPNQPQHF. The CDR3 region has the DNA TGTGCCGACAGCCCGAATCAGCCCCAGCATTTT. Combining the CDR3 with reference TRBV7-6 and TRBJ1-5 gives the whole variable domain GAGVSQSPRYKVTKRGQDVALRCDPISGHVSLYWYRQALGQGPEFLTYFNYEAQQDKSGLPNDRFSAERPEGSISTLTIQRTEQRDSAMYRCADSPNQPQHFGDGTRLSIL.

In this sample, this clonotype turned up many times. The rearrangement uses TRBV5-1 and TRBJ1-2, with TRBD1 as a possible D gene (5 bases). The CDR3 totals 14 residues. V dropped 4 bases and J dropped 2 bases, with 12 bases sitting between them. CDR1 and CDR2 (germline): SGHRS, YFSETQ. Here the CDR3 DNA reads TGCGCCAGCAGCCGGGGCAGCGAGAACTATGGCTACACCTTC. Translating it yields CASSRGSENYGYTF.

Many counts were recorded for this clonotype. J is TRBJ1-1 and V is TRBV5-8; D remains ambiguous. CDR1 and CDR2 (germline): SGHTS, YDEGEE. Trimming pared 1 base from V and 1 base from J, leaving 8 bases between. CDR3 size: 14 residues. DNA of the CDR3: TGTGCCAGCAGCTTGATCTGGACGAACACTGAAGCTTTCTTT. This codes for CASSLIWTNTEAFF.

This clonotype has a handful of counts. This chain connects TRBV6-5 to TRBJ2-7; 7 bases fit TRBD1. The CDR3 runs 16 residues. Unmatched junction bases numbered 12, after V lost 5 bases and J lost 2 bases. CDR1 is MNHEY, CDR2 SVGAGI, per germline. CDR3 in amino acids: CASSRIQGVLPYEQYF. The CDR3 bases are TGTGCCAGCAGTCGGATCCAGGGGGTCCTCCCCTACGAGCAGTACTTC.

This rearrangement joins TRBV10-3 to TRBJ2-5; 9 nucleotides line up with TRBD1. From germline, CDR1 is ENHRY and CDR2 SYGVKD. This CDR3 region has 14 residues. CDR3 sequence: CATQQGAPQETQYF. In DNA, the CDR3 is TGTGCTACACAACAGGGGGCGCCCCAAGAGACCCAGTACTTC.

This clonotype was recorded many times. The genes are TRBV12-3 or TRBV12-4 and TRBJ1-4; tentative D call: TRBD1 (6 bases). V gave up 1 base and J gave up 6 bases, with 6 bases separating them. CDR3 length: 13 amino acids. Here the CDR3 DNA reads TGTGCCAGCAGTTTAGACAGGGATGAAAAACTGTTTTTT. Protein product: CASSLDRDEKLFF.

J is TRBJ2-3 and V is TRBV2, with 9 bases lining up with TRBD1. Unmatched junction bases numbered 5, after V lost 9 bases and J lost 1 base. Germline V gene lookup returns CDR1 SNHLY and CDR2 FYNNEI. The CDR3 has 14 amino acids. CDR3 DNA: TGTGCCAGTAGGACAGGGGCGGGCACAGATACGCAGTATTTT. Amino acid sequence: CASRTGAGTDTQYF.

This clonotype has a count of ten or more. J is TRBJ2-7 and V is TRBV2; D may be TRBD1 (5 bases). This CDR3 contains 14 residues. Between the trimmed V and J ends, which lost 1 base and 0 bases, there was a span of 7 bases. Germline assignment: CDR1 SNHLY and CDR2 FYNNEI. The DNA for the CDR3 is TGTGCCAGCAGTGAAGACAGGATCTCCTACGAGCAGTACTTC. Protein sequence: CASSEDRISYEQYF.

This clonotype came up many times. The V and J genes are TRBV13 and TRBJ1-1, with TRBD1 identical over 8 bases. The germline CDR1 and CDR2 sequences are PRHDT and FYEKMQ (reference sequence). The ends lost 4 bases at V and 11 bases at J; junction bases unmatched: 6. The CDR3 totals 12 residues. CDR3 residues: CASSYTGGGAFF. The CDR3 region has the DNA TGTGCCAGCAGCTACACAGGGGGGGGGGCTTTCTTT.

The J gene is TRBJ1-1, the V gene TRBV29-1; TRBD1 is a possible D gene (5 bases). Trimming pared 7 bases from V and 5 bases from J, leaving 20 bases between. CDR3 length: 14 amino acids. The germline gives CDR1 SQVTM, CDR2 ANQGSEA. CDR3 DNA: TGCAGCGAAATGCCAGGGAGACGTGGGACTGAAGCTTTCTTT. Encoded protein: CSEMPGRRGTEAFF. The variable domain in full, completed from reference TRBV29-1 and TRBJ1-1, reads SAVISQKPSRDICQRGTSLTIQCQVDSQVTMMFWYRQQPGQSLTLIATANQGSEATYESGFVIDKFPISRPNLTFSTLTVSNMSPEDSSIYLCSEMPGRRGTEAFFGQGTRLTVV.

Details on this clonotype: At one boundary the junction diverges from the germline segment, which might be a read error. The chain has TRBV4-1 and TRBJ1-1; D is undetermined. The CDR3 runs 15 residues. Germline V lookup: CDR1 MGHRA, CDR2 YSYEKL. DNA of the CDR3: TGCGCCAGCAGGCAAGATGGGTACCAAGGCGATGAAGCTTTCTTT. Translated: CASRQDGYQGDEAFF.

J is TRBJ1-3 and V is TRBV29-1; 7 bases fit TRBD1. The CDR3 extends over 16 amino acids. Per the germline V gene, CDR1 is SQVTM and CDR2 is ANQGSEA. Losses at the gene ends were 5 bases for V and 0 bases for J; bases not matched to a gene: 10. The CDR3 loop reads CSVYRDSDSSGNTIYF. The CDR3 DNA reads TGCAGCGTTTACCGGGACAGTGATAGCTCTGGAAACACCATATATTTT.

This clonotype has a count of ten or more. CDR3 in amino acids: CATSDAGQAGEAGELFF. The CDR3, as DNA: TGTGCCACCAGTGATGCGGGTCAAGCGGGAGAGGCCGGGGAGCTGTTTTTT. The chain carries TRBV24-1 and TRBJ2-2, with 8 bases identical to TRBD2. With 3 bases clipped from V and 6 bases from J, the junction kept 11 bases outside the gene matches. The length of the CDR3 is 17 residues. Germline V gene sequence: CDR1 KGHDR, CDR2 SFDVKD.

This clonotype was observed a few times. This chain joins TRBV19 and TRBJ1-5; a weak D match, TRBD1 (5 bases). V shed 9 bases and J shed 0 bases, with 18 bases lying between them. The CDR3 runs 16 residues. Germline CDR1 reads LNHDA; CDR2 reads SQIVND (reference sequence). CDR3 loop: CASSWGTDYSNQPQHF. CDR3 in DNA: TGTGCCAGCAGTTGGGGGACGGATTATAGCAATCAGCCCCAGCATTTT.

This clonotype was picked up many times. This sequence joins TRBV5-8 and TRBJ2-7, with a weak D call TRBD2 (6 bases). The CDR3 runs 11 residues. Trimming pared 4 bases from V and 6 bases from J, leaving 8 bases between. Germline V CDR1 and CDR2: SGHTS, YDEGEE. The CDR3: CASSATSEQYF. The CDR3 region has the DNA TGTGCCAGCAGCGCGACTAGCGAGCAGTACTTC.

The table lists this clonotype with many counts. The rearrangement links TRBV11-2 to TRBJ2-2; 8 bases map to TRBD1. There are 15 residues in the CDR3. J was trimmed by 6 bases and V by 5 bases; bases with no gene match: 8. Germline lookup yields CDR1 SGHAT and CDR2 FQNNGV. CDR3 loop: CASSKGTGGSGELFF. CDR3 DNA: TGTGCCAGCAGCAAAGGGACAGGAGGGTCCGGGGAGCTGTTTTTT.

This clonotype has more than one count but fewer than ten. The chain's CDR3 is CASSPRDTDTEAFF. The CDR3 nucleotides are TGTGCCAGCTCGCCCCGGGACACAGACACTGAAGCTTTCTTT. This chain joins TRBV9 and TRBJ1-1; maybe TRBD1 (6 bases). The CDR3 consists of 14 residues. V was pared by 7 bases and J by 3 bases, with 16 bases between. Looked up from germline, CDR1 is SGDLS and CDR2 is YYNGEE.

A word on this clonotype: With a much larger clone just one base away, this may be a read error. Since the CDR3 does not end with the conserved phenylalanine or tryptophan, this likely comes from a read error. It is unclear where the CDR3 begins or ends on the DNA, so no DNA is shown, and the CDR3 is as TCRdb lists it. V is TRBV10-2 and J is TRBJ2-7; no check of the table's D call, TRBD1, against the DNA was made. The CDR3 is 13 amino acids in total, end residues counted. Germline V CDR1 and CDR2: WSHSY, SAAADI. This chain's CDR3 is CASCEGPGRGASL.

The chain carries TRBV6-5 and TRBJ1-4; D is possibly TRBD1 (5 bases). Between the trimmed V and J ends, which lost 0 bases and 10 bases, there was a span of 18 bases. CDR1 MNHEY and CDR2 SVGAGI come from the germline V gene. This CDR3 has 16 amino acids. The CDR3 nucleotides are TGTGCCAGCAGTTACTCGATCGGCCTAGGGGCAGGAAAACTGTTTTTT. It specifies CASSYSIGLGAGKLFF.

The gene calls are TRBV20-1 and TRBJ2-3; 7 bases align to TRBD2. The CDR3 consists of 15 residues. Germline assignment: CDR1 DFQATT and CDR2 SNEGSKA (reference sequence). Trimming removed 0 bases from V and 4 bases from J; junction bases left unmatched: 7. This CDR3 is CSARDPRLAADTQYF. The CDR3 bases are TGCAGTGCTAGAGACCCTCGACTAGCTGCAGATACGCAGTATTTT.

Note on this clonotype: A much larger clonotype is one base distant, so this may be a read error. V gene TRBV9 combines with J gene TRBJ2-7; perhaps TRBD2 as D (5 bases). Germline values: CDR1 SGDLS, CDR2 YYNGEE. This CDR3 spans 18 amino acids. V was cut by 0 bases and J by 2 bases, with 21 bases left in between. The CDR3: CASSVGPGGYGTTYEQYF. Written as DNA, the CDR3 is TGTGCCAGCAGCGTAGGTCCCGGAGGCTACGGCACTACCTACGAGCAGTACTTC. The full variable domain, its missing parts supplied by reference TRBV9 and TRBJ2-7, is DSGVTQTPKHLITATGQRVTLRCSPRSGDLSVYWYQQSLDQGLQFLIQYYNGEERAKGNILERFSAQQFPDLHSELNLSSLELGDSALYFCASSVGPGGYGTTYEQYFGPGTRLTVT.

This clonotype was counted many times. DNA for the CDR3: TGTGCCAGCAGTTTCGGGACCATCACCTTC. Residues: CASSFGTITF. The genes are TRBV12-3 or TRBV12-4 and TRBJ1-2; D may be TRBD1 (5 bases). This CDR3 spans 10 amino acids. V lost 3 bases and J lost 13, with 9 bases in between.